In this sample, the clone carrying this T cell receptor (beta chain) turned up many times. The antigen is not known. This entry comes from a study of T cells in Graves' hyperthyroidism and ophthalmopathy. Study conclusions and caveats: With a median lead of around 6.7 months before onset, the model predicted ophthalmopathy. Researchers found most expanded thyroid clonotypes above 0.001 in blood as well.

Amplification targeted TCR beta CDR3 regions from RNA transcripts. The study used the HTBI primer set for a first-round RT-PCR of the TCR CDR3. MiXCR, run by TCRdb on the multiplex PCR reads, gives a single entry per CDR3 protein. The table has roughly 570,000 distinct CDR3 sequences, 46% seen once. Uncontrolled infections, other autoimmune diseases, pregnancy or lactation led to exclusion of patients. Clinical symptoms, serum thyroxine, TRAb, thyroid ultrasound and orbital computed tomography informed diagnoses. Trimming shortened V by 11 bases and J by 0 bases, and 10 bases separated the two germline ends. The CDR3 totals 13 residues. From germline, CDR1 is ENHRY and CDR2 SYGVKD.

Input material: peripheral blood or thyroid tissue (not recorded which). The receptor's source is an adult woman with Graves' disease, either hyperthyroidism or ophthalmopathy (not recorded which). The V call is TRBV10-3, the J call TRBJ1-4; a weak D match, TRBD1 (5 bases). The CDR3 nucleotides read TGTGCCTCCCGGGGGGCAACTAATGAAAAACTGTTTTTT. It specifies CASRGATNEKLFF.